A selection of T cell receptor beta chains follows, all from one sample in a study of technical replicates of blood from a handful of donors. Repertoires were generated with immunoSEQ multiplex PCR, while TCRdb's copy carries only in-frame clones and drops some. This table has around 93,000 clones, 95% appearing once. Sequencing input: T cells isolated from PBMCs. All receptors come from a human donor in good health. Both conserved end residues are part of each CDR3. A D gene is named only where the DNA matches it firmly. For some rows the clone size is stated as once, few or many, or as a class when expanded; others skip it.

clone size	V gene	J gene	D gene	CDR3 protein	CDR3 DNA
-	TRBV6-1	TRBJ2-3	-	CASSEVGTGIATDTQYF	TGTGCCAGCAGTGAAGTAGGAACGGGAATAGCAACAGATACGCAGTATTTT
-	TRBV30	TRBJ1-4	-	CAWLLNEKLFF	TGTGCCTGGCTTTTAAATGAAAAACTGTTTTTT
-	TRBV19	TRBJ2-2	TRBD1	CASSIAGGTGELFF	TGTGCCAGTAGTATAGCAGGGGGCACCGGGGAGCTGTTTTTT
-	TRBV27	TRBJ2-1	-	CASSYTRGPEQFF	TGTGCCAGCAGTTATACACGCGGGCCTGAGCAGTTCTTC
-	TRBV5-4	TRBJ1-5	-	CASSQQGRQPQHF	TGTGCCAGCAGCCAGCAGGGCCGTCAGCCCCAGCATTTT
-	TRBV27	TRBJ1-4	TRBD1	CASLSTSGTEIEKLFF	TGTGCCAGCCTTTCCACTTCCGGGACAGAGATAGAAAAACTGTTTTTT
-	TRBV2	TRBJ1-2	TRBD1	CAQPGGKANYGYTF	TGTGCCCAACCAGGGGGTAAAGCTAACTATGGCTACACCTTC
-	TRBV19	TRBJ2-1	-	CASSITVSYNEQFF	TGTGCCAGTAGTATCACGGTGTCCTACAATGAGCAGTTCTTC
-	TRBV2	TRBJ2-7	-	CASKVEGFNEQYF	TGTGCCAGCAAAGTAGAGGGTTTCAACGAGCAGTACTTC
-	TRBV6-1	TRBJ2-5	TRBD2	CASSESPGGATQYF	TGTGCCAGCAGTGAAAGTCCCGGGGGGGCGACCCAGTACTTC
-	TRBV9	TRBJ2-3	TRBD2	CASSVVFGTSGTDTQYF	TGTGCCAGCAGCGTAGTGTTCGGGACTAGCGGCACAGATACGCAGTATTTT
-	TRBV7-8	TRBJ2-3	TRBD2	CASSLLAGPDTQYF	TGTGCCAGCAGCTTACTAGCGGGCCCAGATACGCAGTATTTT
-	TRBV27	TRBJ1-3	TRBD1	CASSLKWRGLSSGNTIYF	TGTGCCAGCAGTTTAAAGTGGAGGGGGCTAAGCTCTGGAAACACCATATATTTT
once	TRBV28	TRBJ2-3	-	CASSQETDTQYF	TGTGCCAGCAGCCAAGAGACAGATACGCAGTATTTT
-	TRBV5-6	TRBJ2-1	-	CASSLWGDNEQFF	TGTGCCAGCAGCTTGTGGGGGGACAATGAGCAGTTCTTC
once	TRBV10-1	TRBJ1-1	TRBD1	CASSESIGGQVDTEAFF	TGCGCCAGCAGTGAGAGTATAGGGGGACAGGTGGACACTGAAGCTTTCTTT
-	TRBV7-6	TRBJ1-1	-	CASSLGGSEAFF	TGTGCCAGCAGCTTAGGGGGCTCTGAAGCTTTCTTT
-	TRBV7-6	TRBJ2-5	TRBD1	CATQQGARETQYF	TGTGCCACCCAACAGGGGGCGCGGGAGACCCAGTACTTC
-	TRBV23-1	TRBJ2-7	-	CASSLKFDEQYF	TGCGCCAGCAGTCTAAAATTCGACGAGCAGTACTTC
-	TRBV27	TRBJ1-1	-	CASSLMVAGPSAFF	TGTGCCAGCAGTTTAATGGTTGCGGGGCCTAGTGCTTTCTTT
-	TRBV4-3	TRBJ2-3	-	CASSPQDGTDTQYF	TGCGCCAGCAGCCCACAGGACGGCACAGATACGCAGTATTTT
few	TRBV6-6	TRBJ1-1	-	CASSYSTTVNTEAFF	TGTGCCAGCAGTTACTCCACGACAGTGAACACTGAAGCTTTCTTT
-	TRBV7-6	TRBJ2-6	-	CASSLGSEIAGANVLTF	TGTGCCAGCAGCTTAGGTTCCGAGATAGCTGGGGCCAACGTCCTGACTTTC
once	TRBV11-3	TRBJ2-5	TRBD2	CASEPGDGRAVETQYF	TGTGCCAGCGAGCCCGGCGACGGGAGGGCAGTAGAGACCCAGTACTTC
-	TRBV9	TRBJ1-1	-	CASTGMNTEAFF	TGTGCCAGTACAGGGATGAACACTGAAGCTTTCTTT
-	TRBV7-9	TRBJ2-5	TRBD1	CASIQDRDETQYF	TGTGCCAGCATCCAGGACAGGGATGAGACCCAGTACTTC
-	TRBV7-2	TRBJ2-1	-	CASSLHGTRGDEQFF	TGTGCCAGCAGCTTACATGGTACTAGAGGCGATGAGCAGTTCTTC
-	TRBV10-3	TRBJ2-1	TRBD2	CAISTQREGHYNEQFF	TGTGCCATCAGTACGCAGCGGGAGGGTCACTACAATGAGCAGTTCTTC
-	TRBV11-2	TRBJ2-7	-	CASSLVQESSYEQYF	TGTGCCAGCAGCTTAGTTCAAGAGAGCTCCTACGAGCAGTACTTC
once	TRBV9	TRBJ2-5	TRBD2	CASSVAGGGPATQYF	TGTGCCAGCAGCGTAGCTGGGGGAGGGCCAGCGACCCAGTACTTC
-	TRBV5-1	TRBJ2-7	-	CASSLGYRGSYEQYF	TGCGCCAGCAGCTTGGGGTATCGAGGTAGCTACGAGCAGTACTTC
-	TRBV7-3	TRBJ2-3	-	CASSLAGPNTDTQYF	TGTGCCAGCAGCTTAGCGGGACCCAACACAGATACGCAGTATTTT
-	TRBV19	TRBJ1-2	-	CASRDDGGCYTF	TGTGCCAGTAGGGACGACGGGGGTTGCTACACCTTC
-	TRBV7-9	TRBJ2-1	-	CASSLEGVYNEQFF	TGTGCCAGCAGCTTAGAAGGGGTGTACAATGAGCAGTTCTTC
-	TRBV5-6	TRBJ1-5	TRBD1	CASSLGGTGVSQPQHF	TGTGCCAGCAGCTTGGGTGGGACAGGGGTGTCCCAGCCCCAGCATTTT
-	TRBV6-1	TRBJ2-1	-	CASSEVGGRGFSSYNEQFF	TGTGCCAGCAGTGAAGTGGGTGGGCGTGGGTTTAGCTCCTACAATGAGCAGTTCTTC
-	TRBV6-6	TRBJ2-3	TRBD1	CASIPAGTGGRDTQYF	TGTGCCAGCATTCCGGCCGGGACAGGGGGCAGAGATACGCAGTATTTT
-	TRBV9	TRBJ1-2	TRBD1	CASSASGTGTYGYTF	TGTGCCAGCAGCGCCTCCGGGACAGGGACTTATGGCTACACCTTC
-	TRBV19	TRBJ2-5	TRBD1	CASRGQGAETQYF	TGTGCCAGTAGGGGACAGGGGGCAGAGACCCAGTACTTC
-	TRBV18	TRBJ1-4	-	CASSRTATNEKLFF	TGTGCCAGCTCGCGGACAGCAACAAATGAAAAACTGTTTTTT
-	TRBV19	TRBJ1-4	-	CASSIGGSTNEKLFF	TGTGCCAGTAGTATAGGAGGAAGCACTAATGAAAAACTGTTTTTT
-	TRBV2	TRBJ1-2	-	CARETENNYGYTF	TGTGCCAGGGAAACAGAGAATAACTATGGCTACACCTTC
-	TRBV10-3	TRBJ2-2	-	CAISELSGGELFF	TGTGCCATCAGTGAGTTGAGCGGCGGGGAGCTGTTTTTT
-	TRBV18	TRBJ1-3	-	CASSPYRDSGNTIYF	TGTGCCAGCTCACCTTACCGGGACTCCGGAAACACCATATATTTT
-	TRBV10-3	TRBJ1-4	TRBD1	CAISEEGQGGEKLFF	TGTGCCATCAGTGAGGAAGGACAGGGGGGAGAAAAACTGTTTTTT
once	TRBV9	TRBJ2-1	-	CASSGGSGGPSNEQFF	TGTGCCAGCAGCGGGGGGTCCGGAGGGCCGAGTAATGAGCAGTTCTTC
few	TRBV9	TRBJ2-1	TRBD2	CASSVVPAGSYNEQFF	TGTGCCAGCAGCGTAGTCCCAGCGGGATCCTACAATGAGCAGTTCTTC
-	TRBV5-4	TRBJ2-2	-	CASSLVSAGELFF	TGTGCCAGCAGCTTGGTTAGCGCCGGGGAGCTGTTTTTT
-	TRBV29-1	TRBJ2-1	-	CSVGAGNEQFF	TGCAGCGTCGGAGCTGGAAATGAGCAGTTCTTC
-	TRBV19	TRBJ2-2	TRBD1	CASIQNRGYGELFF	TGTGCCAGTATACAGAACAGGGGATACGGGGAGCTGTTTTTT
-	TRBV7-9	TRBJ2-7	TRBD2	CASSLAISGRRLEQYF	TGTGCCAGCAGCTTAGCGATCAGCGGGAGGAGACTCGAGCAGTACTTC
-	TRBV7-9	TRBJ1-2	-	CASSLASRPERNYGYTF	TGTGCCAGCAGCTTAGCGTCCAGGCCAGAGAGAAACTATGGCTACACCTTC